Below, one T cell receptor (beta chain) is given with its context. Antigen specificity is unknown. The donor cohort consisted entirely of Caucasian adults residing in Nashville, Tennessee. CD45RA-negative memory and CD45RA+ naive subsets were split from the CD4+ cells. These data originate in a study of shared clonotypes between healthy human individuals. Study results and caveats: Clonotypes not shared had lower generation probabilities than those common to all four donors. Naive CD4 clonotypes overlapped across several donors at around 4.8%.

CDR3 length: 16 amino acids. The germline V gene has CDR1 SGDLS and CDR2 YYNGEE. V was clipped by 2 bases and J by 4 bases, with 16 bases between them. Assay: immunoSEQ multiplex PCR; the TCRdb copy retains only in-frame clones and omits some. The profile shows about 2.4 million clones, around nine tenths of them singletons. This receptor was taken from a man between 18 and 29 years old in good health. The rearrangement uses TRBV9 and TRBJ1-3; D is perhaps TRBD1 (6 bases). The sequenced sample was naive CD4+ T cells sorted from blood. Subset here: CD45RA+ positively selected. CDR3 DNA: TGTGCCAGCAGCGTTCTCGCAGGGGCTTCAGGAAACACCATATATTTT. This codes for CASSVLAGASGNTIYF.